This TCR beta chain was captured by sequencing in a study of T-cell memory formation after mild COVID-19. This clonotype was observed a handful of times. Its antigen is still unknown. The CDR3 extends over 17 amino acids. V was cut by 0 bases and J by 1 base, with 13 bases left in between. Per the germline V gene, CDR1 is SGHKS and CDR2 is YYEKEE (reference sequence). Findings of the study overall: Certain responding clones were present in pre-infection memory, suggesting participation of cross-reactive memory.

5'RACE with constant-segment primers built TCRalpha and TCRbeta cDNA libraries with UMIs. One entry per CDR3 protein results from TCRdb running MiXCR on the 5' RACE reads. Seen here are 250,000 to 300,000 distinct CDR3 sequences, around 15% observed once, and the top ten hold approximately 23%. The sequenced sample was PBMCs or a T cell subset sorted from them (not recorded which). The origin of this receptor is a man between 18 and 35 years old who had mild COVID-19 (a few samples of this study predate the infection). Cell type and time point are not known. The chain employs TRBV5-5 and TRBJ2-2, with D perhaps matching TRBD1 (5 bases). The CDR3, as DNA: TGTGCCAGCAGCTTGGTAAGGGGATCGGTGAACACCGGGGAGCTGTTTTTT. Translating it yields CASSLVRGSVNTGELFF.